A selection of T cell receptor beta chains follows, all from one sample in a study of blood T cell repertoires in COVID-19. Sequencing used immunoSEQ multiplex PCR; TCRdb keeps in-frame clones, though not all of them. The sample shows over 130,000 clones, 80% to 85% of them seen only once. The specimen sequenced was peripheral blood. All receptors derive from a man younger than 45 with COVID-19, enrolled during active disease. The CDR3 runs from the conserved cysteine through the conserved F or W. A D gene is named only where the DNA matches it firmly. Part of the rows lack a size; the others show once, few, many or a class for expanded clones.

V,D,J,size,CDR3,DNA
TRBV7-9,.,TRBJ2-3,.,CASSVGPQDTQYF,TGTGCCAGCAGCGTAGGCCCACAAGATACGCAGTATTTT
TRBV28,TRBD1,TRBJ2-7,many,CASSPAGTGDREQYF,TGTGCCAGCAGTCCAGCTGGGACAGGGGATCGGGAGCAGTACTTC
TRBV28,.,TRBJ1-2,.,CASCSGGLANYGYTF,TGTGCCAGCTGTTCCGGGGGGTTGGCTAACTATGGCTACACCTTC
TRBV12-5,.,TRBJ2-3,.,CASGFGGADTQYF,TGTGCTAGTGGTTTCGGAGGGGCAGATACGCAGTATTTT
TRBV11-2,TRBD2,TRBJ2-3,.,CASSLVSGRPSIAQYF,TGTGCCAGCAGCTTAGTTAGCGGGAGGCCCTCCATAGCGCAGTATTTT
TRBV5-8,.,TRBJ2-4,once,CASSRRTRVAKNIQYF,TGTGCCAGCAGCCGCAGAACGAGGGTAGCCAAAAACATTCAGTACTTC
TRBV19,TRBD2,TRBJ2-5,.,CASSIYGRNGETQYF,TGTGCCAGTAGTATATACGGGAGGAATGGTGAGACCCAGTACTTC
TRBV4-3,TRBD2,TRBJ2-5,.,CASSQDLAGFLTQYF,TGCGCCAGCAGCCAAGACCTAGCGGGTTTCTTGACCCAGTACTTC
TRBV19,TRBD1,TRBJ2-1,.,CASRNRGSYNEQFF,TGTGCCAGCCGCAACAGGGGCTCCTACAATGAGCAGTTCTTC
TRBV6-5,.,TRBJ1-1,.,CASRMGGRTEAFF,TGTGCCAGCAGGATGGGGGGGCGGACTGAAGCTTTCTTT
TRBV10-3,.,TRBJ1-5,.,CAISADRNQPQHF,TGTGCCATCAGCGCTGACAGAAATCAGCCCCAGCATTTT
TRBV12-5,TRBD1,TRBJ2-1,.,CASGRGQLDEQFF,TGTGCTAGTGGTAGGGGGCAGCTCGATGAGCAGTTCTTC
TRBV6-5,TRBD1,TRBJ1-1,few,CASSYPGGSTEAFF,TGTGCCAGCAGTTACCCAGGGGGAAGTACTGAAGCTTTCTTT
TRBV27,TRBD2,TRBJ2-6,.,CASKASGVSGANVLTF,TGTGCCAGCAAGGCTAGCGGGGTCTCTGGGGCCAACGTCCTGACTTTC
TRBV2,.,TRBJ2-5,.,CASSEDGADGETQYF,TGTGCCAGCAGTGAAGATGGGGCAGATGGAGAGACCCAGTACTTC
TRBV12-3/TRBV12-4,.,TRBJ2-5,few,CASSAQGMGTQYF,TGTGCCAGCAGTGCCCAGGGCATGGGGACCCAGTACTTC
TRBV28,.,TRBJ1-4,.,CASRKRPGIEKLFF,TGTGCCAGCAGGAAGAGACCAGGGATTGAAAAACTGTTTTTT
TRBV11-2,.,TRBJ2-1,.,CASSLGGFPSHNEQFF,TGTGCCAGCAGCCTAGGAGGCTTTCCGAGCCACAATGAGCAGTTCTTC
TRBV9,.,TRBJ1-4,.,CASSGGGEFNEKLFF,TGTGCCAGCAGCGGCGGGGGGGAATTTAATGAAAAACTGTTTTTT
TRBV7-6,TRBD1,TRBJ2-1,.,CASSGDRESYNEQFF,TGTGCCAGCAGCGGGGACAGGGAATCCTACAATGAGCAGTTCTTC
TRBV28,.,TRBJ1-5,once,CASSLRGNSNQPQHF,TGTGCCAGCAGTTTAAGGGGTAATAGCAATCAGCCCCAGCATTTT
TRBV24-1,TRBD1,TRBJ2-1,.,CATRDRGRVESTGADNEQFF,TGTGCCACCCGGGACAGGGGGCGAGTCGAGTCAACGGGAGCAGACAATGAGCAGTTCTTC
TRBV7-2,.,TRBJ2-3,.,CASSYTSQGATQYF,TGTGCCAGCAGCTACACATCACAGGGCGCTACGCAGTATTTT
TRBV9,TRBD2,TRBJ2-3,.,CASSAGTSGSIDTQYF,TGTGCCAGCAGCGCTGGGACTAGCGGGAGTATTGATACGCAGTATTTT
TRBV19,TRBD1,TRBJ1-5,.,CASAQGAYDSNQPQHF,TGTGCCAGCGCACAGGGGGCCTATGATAGCAATCAGCCCCAGCATTTT